The 28 T cell receptor beta chains presented below share a single source sample, sequenced in a study of OX40 agonist ivuxolimab in advanced cancers. Profiling relied on immunoSEQ multiplex PCR, and the TCRdb table lists in-frame clones only, not all of them. The sample yields about 43,000 clones, 88% seen once. The sample in question was CD4+ or CD8+ T cells sorted from blood, obtained in a trial of the OX40 agonist ivuxolimab. The origin of the receptors is an adult with an advanced solid tumor such as melanoma, head and neck, liver or kidney cancer.

This chain uses TRBV25-1 with TRBJ1-1; D might be TRBD1 (6 bases). The CDR3 contains 15 residues. V was clipped by 8 bases and J by 1 base, with 17 bases between them. Germline assignment: CDR1 MGHDK and CDR2 SYGVNS. The CDR3 is CASGTGRWTNTEAFF. CDR3 DNA: TGTGCCAGCGGTACAGGGAGGTGGACGAACACTGAAGCTTTCTTT.

The chain is built from TRBV28 and TRBJ2-5, with 10 bases fitting TRBD2. The germline gives CDR1 MDHEN, CDR2 SYDVKM. The CDR3 covers 18 residues. V shed 1 base, J shed 2 bases, and the junction held 10 bases outside the gene matches. The CDR3 protein is CASSLLHPPTSGQETQYF. The DNA for the CDR3 is TGTGCCAGCAGTTTATTGCACCCTCCGACTAGCGGGCAAGAGACCCAGTACTTC.

The chain is built from TRBV5-1 and TRBJ2-7; 8 bases match TRBD1. V lost 4 bases, J lost 2 bases, and 8 bases stayed unmatched. Looked up from germline, CDR1 is SGHRS and CDR2 is YFSETQ. CDR3 size: 15 residues. The CDR3 region is CASSPRTGTTYEQYF. The CDR3 DNA follows: TGCGCCAGCAGCCCGCGGACAGGGACAACCTACGAGCAGTACTTC.

This chain connects TRBV9 to TRBJ2-1, with D tentatively TRBD2 (6 bases). The CDR3 totals 13 residues. Germline V lookup: CDR1 SGDLS, CDR2 YYNGEE. Deletions cut 4 bases from V and 3 bases from J, with 8 bases between. The CDR3 sequence: CASSSGGYNEQFF. The CDR3 nucleotides read TGTGCCAGCAGCTCCGGGGGCTACAATGAGCAGTTCTTC.

This clone has a single count. CDR3 DNA: TGCGCCAGCAGCCAGATAGCGGGATCCACCTACGAGCAGTACTTC. It specifies CASSQIAGSTYEQYF. The chain recombines TRBV4-1 with TRBJ2-7; 8 positions match TRBD2. This CDR3 is 15 amino acids long. The V gene end was trimmed by 3 bases and the J gene end by 2 bases; junction bases not matched to a gene: 6. Germline V gives CDR1 MGHRA, CDR2 YSYEKL.

The rearrangement links TRBV5-1 to TRBJ2-7; D is perhaps TRBD1 or TRBD2 (5 bases each). This CDR3 contains 17 residues. Trimming took 2 bases from V and 1 from J, leaving 19 bases between them. Germline V CDR1 and CDR2: SGHRS, YFSETQ. The CDR3 sequence is CASSFSAGPGKSYEQYF. The CDR3 DNA is TGCGCCAGCAGCTTTTCGGCAGGGCCCGGGAAATCCTACGAGCAGTACTTC.

This sequence joins TRBV7-3 and TRBJ1-1, with TRBD1 identical over 11 bases. This CDR3 is built from 14 residues. CDR1 is SGHTA and CDR2 is FQGTGA in the germline V gene. V was pared by 5 bases and J by 11 bases, with 10 bases of the junction left unmatched. CDR3 sequence (DNA): TGTGCCAGCAGCGAGAGGACAGGGGGCCGGAGGGCTTTCTTT. It specifies CASSERTGGRRAFF. The full variable domain, completed using reference TRBV7-3 and TRBJ1-1, is GAGVSQTPSNKVTEKGKYVELRCDPISGHTALYWYRQSLGQGPEFLIYFQGTGAADDSGLPNDRFFAVRPEGSVSTLKIQRTERGDSAVYLCASSERTGGRRAFFGQGTRLTVV.

CDR3 in amino acids: CSVGETQYF. DNA for the CDR3: TGCAGCGTAGGCGAGACCCAGTACTTC. V is TRBV29-1 and J is TRBJ2-5; D unresolved. CDR1 and CDR2 from the germline V gene are SQVTM and ANQGSEA. The ends were cut back, 6 bases at V and 5 bases at J, with 4 bases in the middle. This CDR3 comprises 9 residues. Filled out from reference TRBV29-1 and TRBJ2-5, the complete variable domain reads SAVISQKPSRDICQRGTSLTIQCQVDSQVTMMFWYRQQPGQSLTLIATANQGSEATYESGFVIDKFPISRPNLTFSTLTVSNMSPEDSSIYLCSVGETQYFGPGTRLLVL.

The chain is built from TRBV5-8 and TRBJ1-1, with 7 bases lining up with TRBD1. This CDR3 contains 18 residues. Germline V gene lookup returns CDR1 SGHTS and CDR2 YDEGEE. Trimming removed 2 bases from V and 1 base from J; junction bases left unmatched: 14. This CDR3 reads CASSFPTRWTGQNTEAFF. CDR3 DNA: TGTGCCAGCAGCTTCCCCACTCGATGGACAGGTCAGAACACTGAAGCTTTCTTT.

The chain joins TRBV4-1 to TRBJ2-7; TRBD2 is a possible D gene (5 bases). V lost 5 bases to trimming and J lost 2 bases, with 19 bases between them. The CDR3 is made up of 16 amino acids. Germline V CDR1 and CDR2: MGHRA, YSYEKL. CDR3 nucleotide sequence: TGCGCCAGCAGCTCCCCCCCGGGAAGGGAGACCTACGAGCAGTACTTC. Its translation is CASSSPPGRETYEQYF.

V usage is TRBV5-5 and J usage is TRBJ2-7; D gene unclear. The V end was cut by 4 bases, the J end by 2 bases, with 10 bases between. The CDR3 sequence is 13 residues long. Germline CDR1 SGHKS, CDR2 YYEKEE (reference sequence). The CDR3 loop reads CASSPKSPYEQYF. Written as DNA, the CDR3 is TGTGCCAGCAGCCCCAAGTCCCCCTACGAGCAGTACTTC.

V usage is TRBV10-1 and J usage is TRBJ2-2, with unresolved D. Trimming pared 3 bases from V and 0 bases from J, leaving 11 bases between. Germline CDR1 is WNHNN and CDR2 is SYGVQD (reference sequence). This CDR3 has 16 amino acids. The CDR3 here is CASSDGDITNTGELFF. In nucleotides, the CDR3 is TGCGCCAGCAGTGATGGCGACATTACGAACACCGGGGAGCTGTTTTTT.

This chain uses TRBV27 with TRBJ2-7, with 8 positions matching TRBD2. Germline-derived CDR1 and CDR2 are MNHEY and SMNVEV (reference sequence). The V and J ends lost 1 base and 3 bases, in that order; junction bases with no gene match: 11. CDR3 size: 17 residues. The DNA of the CDR3 is TGTGCCAGCAGTTTATTCTCCGGCCGAGCGGGAGTCTACGAGCAGTACTTC. Amino acid sequence: CASSLFSGRAGVYEQYF.

This chain joins TRBV6-6 and TRBJ2-7; weak D call: TRBD1 (5 bases). The CDR3 totals 15 residues. The ends were cut back, 0 bases at V and 4 bases at J, with 13 bases in the middle. CDR1 and CDR2 from the germline V gene are MNHNY and SVGAGI (reference sequence). In nucleotides, the CDR3 is TGTGCCAGCAGTTACTCTGGGCAGGGTGGGTACGAGCAGTACTTC. Its translation is CASSYSGQGGYEQYF.

The V call is TRBV28, the J call TRBJ2-3, with a possible D match to TRBD1 (6 bases). This CDR3 comprises 16 residues. Trimming took off 5 bases at V and 2 bases at J, with 17 bases between the two ends. CDR1 and CDR2 (germline): MDHEN, SYDVKM. Written as DNA, the CDR3 is TGTGCCAGCAGTCCCACGACGGGACACGACACAGATACGCAGTATTTT. It specifies CASSPTTGHDTDTQYF.

This chain links TRBV7-3 with TRBJ2-2, with unresolved D. The CDR3 is made up of 13 amino acids. CDR1 and CDR2 (germline): SGHTA, FQGTGA. The ends were cut back, 1 base at V and 6 bases at J, with 6 bases in the middle. The CDR3 DNA reads as TGTGCCAGCAGCTTAAACGTAGCCGGGGAGCTGTTTTTT. This translates into CASSLNVAGELFF.

This clone has a single count. The V and J genes are TRBV5-1 and TRBJ2-3; tentatively, D is TRBD1 (6 bases). Germline CDR1 SGHRS, CDR2 YFSETQ. This CDR3 is built from 16 residues. The V end lost 4 bases, the J end lost 1 base, and 16 bases lay between the germline ends. The CDR3 protein is CASSPFEDSGTDTQYF. CDR3 coding DNA: TGCGCCAGCAGCCCGTTCGAGGACAGTGGCACAGATACGCAGTATTTT.

The chain has TRBV7-2 and TRBJ2-5, with TRBD2 matching over 14 bases. CDR1 and CDR2 from the germline V gene are SGHTA and FQGNSA. V was pared by 4 bases and J by 5 bases, with 6 bases of the junction left unmatched. This CDR3 has 16 residues. The chain's CDR3 is CASSSQGLAGAETQYF. The DNA of the CDR3 is TGTGCCAGCAGCTCGCAGGGACTAGCGGGAGCGGAGACCCAGTACTTC.

A single count supports this clone. V gene TRBV11-1 combines with J gene TRBJ2-7, with 11 positions matching TRBD2. The CDR3 covers 15 residues. V lost 5 bases to trimming and J lost 2 bases; unmatched junction nucleotides: 5. Per germline, CDR1 SGHAT and CDR2 FQDESV (reference sequence). The CDR3 nucleotides are TGTGCCAGCAGCCCGAAACTAGCGGGAGCCTACGAGCAGTACTTC. This translates into CASSPKLAGAYEQYF.

V is TRBV4-1 and J is TRBJ2-7; D is possibly TRBD1 or TRBD2 (5 bases each). V was clipped by 7 bases and J by 5 bases, with 18 bases between them. This CDR3 region has 14 residues. CDR1 and CDR2 from the germline V gene are MGHRA and YSYEKL. The CDR3 nucleotides read TGCGCCAGCACCGCAAGATGGGGGAACAACGAGCAGTACTTC. Amino acids: CASTARWGNNEQYF.

V gene TRBV4-1 combines with J gene TRBJ2-1, with 9 bases lining up with TRBD1. The CDR3 length is 13 residues. Germline CDR1 and CDR2: MGHRA and YSYEKL. Trimming cost V 4 bases and J 9 bases; bases outside gene matches: 4. Written as DNA, the CDR3 is TGCGCCAGCAGCCTCCGACAGGGGGGTGAGCAGTTCTTC. Protein sequence: CASSLRQGGEQFF.

The V call is TRBV28, the J call TRBJ2-5; perhaps D is TRBD1 or TRBD2 (6 bases each). CDR3 length equals 14 residues. Germline CDR1 and CDR2: MDHEN and SYDVKM. V shed 4 bases and J shed 5 bases, with 14 bases lying between them. CDR3: CASSSPGEDETQYF. CDR3 DNA sequence: TGTGCCAGCAGTTCCCCAGGGGAGGATGAGACCCAGTACTTC.

This chain links TRBV7-9 with TRBJ2-2, with TRBD2 identical over 12 bases. The V gene end was trimmed by 6 bases and the J gene end by 7 bases; junction bases not matched to a gene: 6. The CDR3 length is 15 residues. Germline-derived CDR1 and CDR2 are SEHNR and FQNEAQ (reference sequence). CDR3 nucleotide sequence: TGTGCCAGCAGACCACCGGGACTAGCGGGCGGGGAGCTGTTTTTT. Encoded protein: CASRPPGLAGGELFF.

The gene calls are TRBV28 and TRBJ1-5; D is possibly TRBD1 (6 bases). Per the germline V gene, CDR1 is MDHEN and CDR2 is SYDVKM. The CDR3 totals 17 residues. V dropped 5 bases and J dropped 2 bases, with 19 bases sitting between them. The CDR3 DNA reads TGTGCCAGCAGTCCGGACAGAACACTAACTCGCAATCAGCCCCAGCATTTT. As protein: CASSPDRTLTRNQPQHF.

CDR3 sequence: CASSGTGVDYGYTF. Here the CDR3 DNA reads TGCGCCAGCAGCGGGACAGGGGTGGACTATGGCTACACCTTC. V is TRBV5-1 and J is TRBJ1-2; 10 nucleotides align to TRBD1. The CDR3 contains 14 residues. The V gene end was trimmed by 4 bases and the J gene end by 3 bases; junction bases not matched to a gene: 3. CDR1 and CDR2 (germline): SGHRS, YFSETQ.

The chain combines TRBV7-9 with TRBJ2-1; 10 bases fit TRBD1. Per germline, CDR1 SEHNR and CDR2 FQNEAQ (reference sequence). Unmatched junction bases numbered 5, after V lost 6 bases and J lost 3 bases. This CDR3 is built from 15 residues. The DNA for the CDR3 is TGTGCCAGCAGTGACCGGGACAGGGGCTACAATGAGCAGTTCTTC. As protein: CASSDRDRGYNEQFF.

The rearrangement joins TRBV7-9 to TRBJ2-7, with 14 bases aligning to TRBD2. The germline V gene encodes CDR1 SEHNR and CDR2 FQNEAQ (reference sequence). The CDR3 runs to 17 residues. Trimming removed 5 bases from V and 0 bases from J; junction bases left unmatched: 6. In DNA form, the CDR3 reads TGTGCCAGCAGCGGCCGACTAGCGGGAGGGCTCTCCTACGAGCAGTACTTC. It codes for CASSGRLAGGLSYEQYF.

This chain uses TRBV19 with TRBJ1-1, with D perhaps matching TRBD1 (5 bases). The V gene's germline CDR1 is LNHDA and CDR2 SQIVND (reference sequence). The V end was cut by 1 base, the J end by 0 bases, with 9 bases between. The CDR3 contains 15 residues. CDR3 in amino acids: CASSIVGQMNTEAFF. The DNA of the CDR3 is TGTGCCAGTAGTATAGTCGGACAAATGAACACTGAAGCTTTCTTT. The full variable domain, with the rest looked up from reference TRBV19 and TRBJ1-1, is DGGITQSPKYLFRKEGQNVTLSCEQNLNHDAMYWYRQDPGQGLRLIYYSQIVNDFQKGDIAEGYSVSREKKESFPLTVTSAQKNPTAFYLCASSIVGQMNTEAFFGQGTRLTVV.